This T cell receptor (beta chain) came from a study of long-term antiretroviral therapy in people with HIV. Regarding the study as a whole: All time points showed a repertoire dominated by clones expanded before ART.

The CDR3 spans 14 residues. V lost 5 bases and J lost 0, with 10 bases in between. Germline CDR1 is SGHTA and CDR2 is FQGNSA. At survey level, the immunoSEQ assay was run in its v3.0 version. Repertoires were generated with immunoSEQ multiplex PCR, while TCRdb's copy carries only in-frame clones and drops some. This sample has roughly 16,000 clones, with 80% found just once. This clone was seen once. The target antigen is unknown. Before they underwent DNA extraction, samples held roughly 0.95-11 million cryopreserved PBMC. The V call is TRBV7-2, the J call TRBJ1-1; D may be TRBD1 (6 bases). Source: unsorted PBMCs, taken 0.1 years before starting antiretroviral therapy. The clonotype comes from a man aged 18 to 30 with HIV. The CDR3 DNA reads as TGTGCCAGCAGCGAACAGGGAATGAACACTGAAGCTTTCTTT. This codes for CASSEQGMNTEAFF.